A selection of T cell receptor beta chains follows, all from one sample in a study of T cell responses to AZD1222 COVID-19 vaccine. Produced via immunoSEQ multiplex PCR; TCRdb's table is partial and in-frame only. Among about 140,000 clones listed, around 92% were seen once. The sequences come from peripheral blood, collected 28 days after the second AZD1222 dose. All receptors come from an adult who received the AZD1222 COVID-19 vaccine. CDR3s leave out the opening cysteine and the closing phenylalanine or tryptophan. Each record gives: V gene, clone size, CDR3 protein. Not all rows give a size; the values are once, few, many and, for expanded clones, a class.

v_call: TRBV28
clone_size: .
cdr3_aa: ASLIPGQGNYGYT

v_call: TRBV29-1
clone_size: .
cdr3_aa: SALTSLGTDTQY

v_call: TRBV6-5
clone_size: .
cdr3_aa: ASSPQLAGGRAQY

v_call: TRBV2
clone_size: .
cdr3_aa: ASTKDSYEQY

v_call: TRBV4-1
clone_size: .
cdr3_aa: ASSQEQGNEQF

v_call: TRBV11-1
clone_size: .
cdr3_aa: ASSPPLGAGGRELF

v_call: TRBV28
clone_size: once
cdr3_aa: ASSLTSLSGANVLT

v_call: TRBV5-4
clone_size: .
cdr3_aa: ASTKRGDTEAF

v_call: TRBV7-9
clone_size: .
cdr3_aa: ASSLGTSSGNTIY

v_call: TRBV6-1
clone_size: .
cdr3_aa: ASSGRIKTGGNQPQH

v_call: TRBV7-9
clone_size: once
cdr3_aa: ASSWVSGAGELF

v_call: TRBV18
clone_size: .
cdr3_aa: ASSPLEKDRGTF

v_call: TRBV28
clone_size: once
cdr3_aa: ASSLTGNYGYT

v_call: TRBV2
clone_size: .
cdr3_aa: ASSVSEQF

v_call: TRBV27
clone_size: .
cdr3_aa: ASSLSWGESHNEQF

v_call: TRBV28
clone_size: .
cdr3_aa: ASSPSNYGYT

v_call: TRBV28
clone_size: .
cdr3_aa: ASWDRGHGELF

v_call: TRBV11-2
clone_size: few
cdr3_aa: ASSPLVSGSINEQF

v_call: TRBV7-6
clone_size: .
cdr3_aa: ASSLGELRGTGELF

v_call: TRBV19
clone_size: once
cdr3_aa: ASSGQGSTDTQY

v_call: TRBV6-5
clone_size: .
cdr3_aa: ASRALDRGPSPLH

v_call: TRBV27
clone_size: .
cdr3_aa: ASSLGGTQY

v_call: TRBV7-9
clone_size: .
cdr3_aa: ASSLYTSGSYEQY

v_call: TRBV28
clone_size: .
cdr3_aa: ASSSDQSSGRGRGQF

v_call: TRBV28
clone_size: .
cdr3_aa: ASSVRGSSYNEQF

v_call: TRBV2
clone_size: .
cdr3_aa: ASTGTGSVNEQY

v_call: TRBV27
clone_size: .
cdr3_aa: ASSYQSGYEQY

v_call: TRBV4-1
clone_size: .
cdr3_aa: ASSQGAVGTEAF

v_call: TRBV7-8
clone_size: .
cdr3_aa: ASSPRGSGTVYEQY

v_call: TRBV28
clone_size: .
cdr3_aa: ASSLERWAREQY

v_call: TRBV28
clone_size: .
cdr3_aa: ASSLLSQLNEKLF

v_call: TRBV28
clone_size: .
cdr3_aa: ASSAPNSPLH

v_call: TRBV6-2/TRBV6-3
clone_size: few
cdr3_aa: ASSYSGTGKGGGRYQPQH

v_call: TRBV19
clone_size: .
cdr3_aa: ASSMGRVTTEAF

v_call: TRBV6-5
clone_size: .
cdr3_aa: ASSSTGETEAF

v_call: TRBV7-2
clone_size: .
cdr3_aa: ASSPAGGNQPQH

v_call: TRBV28
clone_size: .
cdr3_aa: ASSPGDGPQH

v_call: TRBV28
clone_size: .
cdr3_aa: ASTSGQTYEQY

v_call: TRBV2
clone_size: .
cdr3_aa: ASKEQGVMNTEAF

v_call: TRBV5-1
clone_size: once
cdr3_aa: ASSPQGLPNEKLF

v_call: TRBV7-9
clone_size: .
cdr3_aa: ASSLFGADYEQY

v_call: TRBV11-3
clone_size: few
cdr3_aa: ASSFSSFGELF

v_call: TRBV5-1
clone_size: once
cdr3_aa: ASSLTGQSNQPQH

v_call: TRBV9
clone_size: .
cdr3_aa: ASSVDVGDQPQH

v_call: TRBV5-4
clone_size: .
cdr3_aa: ASSLGHTGGNEKLF

v_call: TRBV3-1/TRBV3-2
clone_size: .
cdr3_aa: ASSQDQVGSEAF

v_call: TRBV7-2
clone_size: .
cdr3_aa: ASSPELAGNTEAF

v_call: TRBV30
clone_size: .
cdr3_aa: AYARDRGSYEQY

v_call: TRBV29-1
clone_size: .
cdr3_aa: SVEEDRDYGYT

v_call: TRBV4-1
clone_size: .
cdr3_aa: ASSQESQSVATNEKLF

v_call: TRBV6-5
clone_size: .
cdr3_aa: ASSYPDRGYNEQF